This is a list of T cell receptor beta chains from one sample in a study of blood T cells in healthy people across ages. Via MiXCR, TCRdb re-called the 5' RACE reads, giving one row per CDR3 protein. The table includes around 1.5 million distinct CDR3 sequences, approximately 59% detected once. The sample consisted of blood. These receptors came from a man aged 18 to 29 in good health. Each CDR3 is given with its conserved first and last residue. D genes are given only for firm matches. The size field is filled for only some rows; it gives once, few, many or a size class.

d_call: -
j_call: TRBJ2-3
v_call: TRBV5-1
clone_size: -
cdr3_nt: TGCGCCAGCAGCTTGGGCCCGGGGATGGCCACAGATACGCAGTATTTT
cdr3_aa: CASSLGPGMATDTQYF

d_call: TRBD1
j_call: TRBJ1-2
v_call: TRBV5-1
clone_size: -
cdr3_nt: TGCGCCAGCTGTGACTTGGACAGGGCTCATGGCTACACCTTC
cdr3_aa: CASCDLDRAHGYTF

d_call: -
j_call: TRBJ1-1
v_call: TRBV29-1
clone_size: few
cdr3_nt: TGCAGCGTTGAATTGCGGGGCCGGACTGAAGCTTTCTTT
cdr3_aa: CSVELRGRTEAFF

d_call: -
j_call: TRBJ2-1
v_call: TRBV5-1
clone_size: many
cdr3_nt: TGCGCCAGCAGCTTGGGCGGGGACTACAATGAGCAGTTCTTC
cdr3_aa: CASSLGGDYNEQFF

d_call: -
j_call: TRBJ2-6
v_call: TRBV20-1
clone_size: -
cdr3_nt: TGCAGTGCAGCACACCATTCTGGGGCCAACGTCCTGACTTTC
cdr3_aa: CSAAHHSGANVLTF

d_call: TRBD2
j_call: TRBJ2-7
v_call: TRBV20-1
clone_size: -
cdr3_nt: TGCAGTGCCCTCCAAGCTAGCGGGGGGGCGCAAACCTACGAGCAGTACTTC
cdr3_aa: CSALQASGGAQTYEQYF

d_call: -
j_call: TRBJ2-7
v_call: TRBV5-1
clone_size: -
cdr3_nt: TGCGCCAGCAGCAAGGACGGCTTAACCTACGAGCAGTACTTC
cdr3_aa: CASSKDGLTYEQYF

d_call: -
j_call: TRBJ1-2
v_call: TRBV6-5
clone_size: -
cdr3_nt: TGTGCCAGCAGTTACTCCTGGGGAGGAACCCACAACTATGGCTACACCTTC
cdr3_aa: CASSYSWGGTHNYGYTF

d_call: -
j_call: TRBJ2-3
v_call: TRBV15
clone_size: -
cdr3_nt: TGTGCCACCAGCAGTACGATACTAGAAGACACTAGCACAGATACGCAGTATTTT
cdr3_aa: CATSSTILEDTSTDTQYF

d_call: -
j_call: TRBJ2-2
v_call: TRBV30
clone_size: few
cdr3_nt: TGTGCCGGGGCCCCCCAGCGGAACACCGGGGAGCTGTTTTTT
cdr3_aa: CAGAPQRNTGELFF

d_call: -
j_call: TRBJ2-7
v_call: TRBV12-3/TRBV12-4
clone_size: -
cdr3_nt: TGTGCCAGCATGGACGAGCGGCCCTACGAGCAGTACTTC
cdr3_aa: CASMDERPYEQYF

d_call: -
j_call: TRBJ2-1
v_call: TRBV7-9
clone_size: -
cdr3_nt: TGTGCCAACAGCTTAGTTTCGGGACCGTACAATGAGCAGTTCTTC
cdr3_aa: CANSLVSGPYNEQFF

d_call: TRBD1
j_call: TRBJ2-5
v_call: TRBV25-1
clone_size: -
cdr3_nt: TGTGCCAGCAGTGACCCTCGGGACAGGGGATCAGAGACCCAGTACTTC
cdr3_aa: CASSDPRDRGSETQYF

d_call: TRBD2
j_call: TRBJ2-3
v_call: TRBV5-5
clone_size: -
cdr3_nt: TGTGCCAGCAGCTTGGCTGCTAGCGGCAATACGCAGTATTTT
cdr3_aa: CASSLAASGNTQYF

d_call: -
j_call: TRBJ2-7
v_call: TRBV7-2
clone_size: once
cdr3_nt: TGTGCCAGCAGCTATACAGACCAGGCAAACGAGCAGTACTTC
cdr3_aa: CASSYTDQANEQYF

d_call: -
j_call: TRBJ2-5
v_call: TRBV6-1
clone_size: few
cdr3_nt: TGTGCCAGCAGTGGGACCGCCGAGGGGGCCCAGTACTTC
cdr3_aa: CASSGTAEGAQYF

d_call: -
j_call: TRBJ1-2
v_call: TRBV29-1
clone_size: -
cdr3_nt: TGCAGCGTCCCTACAGCAACCAACAACTATGGCTACACCTTC
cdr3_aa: CSVPTATNNYGYTF

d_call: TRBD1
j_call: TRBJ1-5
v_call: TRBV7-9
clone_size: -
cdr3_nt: TGTGCCAGCAGCTTGGGACAGGGGGCTCGTCAGCCCCAGCATTTT
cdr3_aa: CASSLGQGARQPQHF

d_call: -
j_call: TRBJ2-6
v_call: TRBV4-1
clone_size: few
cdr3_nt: TGCGCCAGCAGCCAACTCCGGGCAGGGGCCAACGTCCTGACTTTC
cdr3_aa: CASSQLRAGANVLTF

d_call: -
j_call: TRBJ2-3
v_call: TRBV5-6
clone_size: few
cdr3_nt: TGTGCCAGCAGCTCAGGTCAGACAGATACGCAGTATTTT
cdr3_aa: CASSSGQTDTQYF

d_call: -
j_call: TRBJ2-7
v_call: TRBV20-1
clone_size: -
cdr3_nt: TGCAGTGCTAGTCAACAGGCGGGAAGTCCCTCCTACGAGCAGTACTTC
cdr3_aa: CSASQQAGSPSYEQYF

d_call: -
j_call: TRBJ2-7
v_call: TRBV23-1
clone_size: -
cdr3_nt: TGCGCCAGCAGTCAAGTAACTAGCTTCGACGAGCAGTACTTC
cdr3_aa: CASSQVTSFDEQYF

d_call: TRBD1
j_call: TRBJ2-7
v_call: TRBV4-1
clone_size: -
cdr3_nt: TGCGCCAGCAGCCAAAAATGGACAGGGGGCATCTACGAGCAGTACTTC
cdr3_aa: CASSQKWTGGIYEQYF

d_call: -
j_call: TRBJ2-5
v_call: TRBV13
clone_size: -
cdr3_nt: TGTGCCAGCAGCTTTCGAGGACAAGCAGCAGAGACCCAGTACTTC
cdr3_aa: CASSFRGQAAETQYF

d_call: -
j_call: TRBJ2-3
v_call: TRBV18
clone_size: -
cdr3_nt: TGTGCCAGCTCACCAGCGGTCAACCTGTGGGCAGATACGCAGTATTTT
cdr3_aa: CASSPAVNLWADTQYF

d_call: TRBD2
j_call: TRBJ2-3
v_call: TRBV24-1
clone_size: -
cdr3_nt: TGTGCCACCAGTGACTCCGGGACTAGCGGGAGGGCCTTCTCAGATACGCAGTATTTT
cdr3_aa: CATSDSGTSGRAFSDTQYF

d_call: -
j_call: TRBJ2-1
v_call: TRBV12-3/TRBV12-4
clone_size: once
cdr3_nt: TGTGCCGGCAGCTCTACTAGAATCGGGTACAATGAGCAGTTCTTC
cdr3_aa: CAGSSTRIGYNEQFF

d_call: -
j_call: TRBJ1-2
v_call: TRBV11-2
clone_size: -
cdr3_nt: TGTGCCAGCAGCGTGACCCCCCAGCCCATGGGCTACACCTTC
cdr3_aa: CASSVTPQPMGYTF

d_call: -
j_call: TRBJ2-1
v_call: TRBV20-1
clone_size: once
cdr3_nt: TGCAGTGCTCCTCGGCCATATTCATACAATGAGCAGTTCTTC
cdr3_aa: CSAPRPYSYNEQFF

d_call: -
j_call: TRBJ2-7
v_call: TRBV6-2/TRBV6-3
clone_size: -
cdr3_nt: TGTGCCAGCAGTTACGGTTCCCGAATTTCCGAGCAGTACTTC
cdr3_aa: CASSYGSRISEQYF

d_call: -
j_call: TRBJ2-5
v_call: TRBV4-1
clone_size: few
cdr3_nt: TGCGCCAGCAGCCTTATAGGGTGGCGGGAGACCCAGTACTTC
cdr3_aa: CASSLIGWRETQYF

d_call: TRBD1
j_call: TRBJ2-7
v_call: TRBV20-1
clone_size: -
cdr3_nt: TGCAGTTACACCGCGGGACAGGGGGCCTACGAGCAGTACTTC
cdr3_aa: CSYTAGQGAYEQYF

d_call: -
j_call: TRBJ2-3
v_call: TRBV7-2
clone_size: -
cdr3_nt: TGTGCCAGCAGCCGATTAGGGCACACAGATACGCAGTATTTT
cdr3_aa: CASSRLGHTDTQYF

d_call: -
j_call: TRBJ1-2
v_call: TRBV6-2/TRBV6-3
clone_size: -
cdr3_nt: TGTGCCAGCAGTTACAGGGGACGCTTCTATGGCTACACCTTC
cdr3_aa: CASSYRGRFYGYTF

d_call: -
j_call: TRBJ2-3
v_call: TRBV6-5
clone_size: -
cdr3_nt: TGTGCCAGCAGTTACTCTCCGGGAAACCCAGATACGCAGTATTTT
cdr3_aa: CASSYSPGNPDTQYF

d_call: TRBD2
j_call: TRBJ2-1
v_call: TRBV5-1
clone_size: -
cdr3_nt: TGCGCCAGCAGCTTGGGACCTAGCGGTGGCCTCTACAATGAGCAGTTCTTC
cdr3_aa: CASSLGPSGGLYNEQFF

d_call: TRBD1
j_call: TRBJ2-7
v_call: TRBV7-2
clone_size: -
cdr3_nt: TGTGCCAGCAGCCCCCACGCCTCCGGGACAGGCTACGAGCAGTACTTC
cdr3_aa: CASSPHASGTGYEQYF

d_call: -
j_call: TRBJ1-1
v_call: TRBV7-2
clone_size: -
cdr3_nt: TGTGCCAGCAGGATCTCGGTGAACACTGAAGCTTTCTTT
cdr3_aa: CASRISVNTEAFF

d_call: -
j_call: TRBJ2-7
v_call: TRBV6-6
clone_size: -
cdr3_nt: TGTGCCAGCAGTTACGTCTTCTCCTACGAGCAGTACTTC
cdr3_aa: CASSYVFSYEQYF

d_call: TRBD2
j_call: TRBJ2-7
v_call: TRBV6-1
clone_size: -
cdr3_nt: TGTGCCAGCAGTGGGTCTTCGGGGGGAATTACCTACGAGCAGTACTTC
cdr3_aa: CASSGSSGGITYEQYF

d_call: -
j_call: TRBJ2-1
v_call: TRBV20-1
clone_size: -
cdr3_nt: TGCAGTGCAGTTCCTTTGGAAAGCTCCTACAACGAGCAGTTCTTC
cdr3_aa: CSAVPLESSYNEQFF

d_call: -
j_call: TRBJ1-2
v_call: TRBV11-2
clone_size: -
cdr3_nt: TGTGCCAGCAGCTTAGATCTGGGGGGGCTCGACTATGGCTACACCTTC
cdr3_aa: CASSLDLGGLDYGYTF

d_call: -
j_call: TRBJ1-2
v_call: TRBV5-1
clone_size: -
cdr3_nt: TGCGCCAGCCGCCGAAACTTGCTTGCGGGACACGGAAAAAGCTACACCTTC
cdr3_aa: CASRRNLLAGHGKSYTF

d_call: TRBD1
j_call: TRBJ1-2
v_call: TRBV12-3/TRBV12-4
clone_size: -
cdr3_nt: TGTGCCAGCAGTCTATTACGGGACAGCGACGGCACCTTC
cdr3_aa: CASSLLRDSDGTF

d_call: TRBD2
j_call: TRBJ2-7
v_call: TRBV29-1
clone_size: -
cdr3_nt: TGCAGCGTTAAGCGGGGGGGGACTAGCGGCTACGAGCAGTACTTC
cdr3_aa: CSVKRGGTSGYEQYF

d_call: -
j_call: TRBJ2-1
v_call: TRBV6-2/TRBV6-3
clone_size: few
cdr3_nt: TGTGCCAGCAGTACGGACACGAGCTCCTACAATGAGCAGTTCTTC
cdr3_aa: CASSTDTSSYNEQFF

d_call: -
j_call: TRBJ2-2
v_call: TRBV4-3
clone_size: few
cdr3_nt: TGCGCCAGCAGCCAAGGGACCGGGACACCCTCTCGGAACACCGGGGAGCTGTTTTTT
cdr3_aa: CASSQGTGTPSRNTGELFF

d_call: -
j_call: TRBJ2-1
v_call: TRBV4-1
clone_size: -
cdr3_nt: TGCGCCAGCAGCCCGGACTGGACCCAGGAGCAGTTCTTC
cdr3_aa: CASSPDWTQEQFF

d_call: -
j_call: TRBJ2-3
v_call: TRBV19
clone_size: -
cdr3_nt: TGTGCCAGTAGGGCAGATAACACAGATACGCAGTATTTT
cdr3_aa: CASRADNTDTQYF

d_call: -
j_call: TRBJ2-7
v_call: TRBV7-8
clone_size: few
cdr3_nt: TGTGCCAGCAGCCACAGACGGGGAGACGAGCAGTACTTC
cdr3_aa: CASSHRRGDEQYF

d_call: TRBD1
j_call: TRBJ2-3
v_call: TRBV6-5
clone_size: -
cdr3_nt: TGTGCCTGCAGTGGGACAGGGGGCTGGGATAAGCAGTATTTT
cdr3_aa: CACSGTGGWDKQYF

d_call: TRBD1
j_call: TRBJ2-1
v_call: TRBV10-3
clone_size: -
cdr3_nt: TGTGCCATCAGTGAGGCGACAGGGAAGAATGAGCAGTTCTTC
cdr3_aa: CAISEATGKNEQFF

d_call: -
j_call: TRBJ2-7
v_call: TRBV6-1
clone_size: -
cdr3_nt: TGTGCCAGCACCAAGAGGGGAGGGACAGACTACGAGCAGTACTTC
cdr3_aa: CASTKRGGTDYEQYF

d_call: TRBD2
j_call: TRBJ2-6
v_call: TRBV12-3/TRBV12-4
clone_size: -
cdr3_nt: TGTGCCAGCAGTCCTAGCGGGGGAGACTCTGGGGCCAACGTCCTGACTTTC
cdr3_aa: CASSPSGGDSGANVLTF

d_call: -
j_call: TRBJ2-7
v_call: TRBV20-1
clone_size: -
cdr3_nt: TGCAGTGCCGAGTCAGGACTTCTAACCTACAATGAGCAGTACTTC
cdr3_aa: CSAESGLLTYNEQYF